The following is a TCR beta chain sequence with its context. This record belongs to a study of blood T cell repertoires in COVID-19. Assay: immunoSEQ multiplex PCR; the TCRdb copy retains only in-frame clones and omits some. This table has 75,000 to 90,000 clones, around four fifths appearing once. CDR1 is SGHTA and CDR2 is FQGNSA in the germline V gene. CDR3 size: 13 residues. Trimming removed 5 bases from V and 2 bases from J, with 8 bases in between. The sample comprised peripheral blood. The clonotype originates from an elderly man with active or convalescent COVID-19. V is TRBV7-2 and J is TRBJ2-3; maybe TRBD2 (5 bases). In nucleotides, the CDR3 is TGTGCCAGCAGCGAGGGCATCACAGATACGCAGTATTTT. Amino acid sequence: CASSEGITDTQYF.